What follows are 8 T cell receptor beta chains derived from one specimen sequenced in a study of T-cell reconstitution after alpha-beta-depleted transplantation in children. Researchers prepared the TCRbeta library using unique molecular identifiers, the study reports. MiXCR, applied by TCRdb to the PCR reads, yields one record per CDR3 protein. The sample shows under 400,000 distinct CDR3 sequences, roughly 21% of them seen only once. Sequenced here: PBMCs, mostly from graft donor cells, sampled 180 days after TCRalphabeta/CD19-depleted stem cell transplant. The receptors here all came from a male patient between 5 and 17 years old who had a stem cell transplant for acute lymphoblastic leukemia, so the T cells may come from the graft donor.

This clonotype has more than one count but fewer than ten. Lacking the conserved final phenylalanine or tryptophan, this CDR3 likely reflects a read error. Because the CDR3's place on the DNA is in doubt, the DNA is left out and the CDR3 is given as listed by TCRdb. The chain is built from TRBV11-2 and TRBJ2-5; TRBD1 is the table's D call and was not checked against the DNA. From its first to its last residue, the CDR3 has 16 amino acids. Per the germline V gene, CDR1 is SGHAT and CDR2 is FQNNGV. The CDR3 here is CASSCLRGDPQTFGLG.

A few counts support this clonotype. The chain has TRBV12-3 or TRBV12-4 and TRBJ1-2; unclear D gene. Deletions cut 1 base from V and 3 bases from J, with 6 bases between. The CDR3 is 13 amino acids. CDR3 region: CASSLEFHYGYTF. CDR3 coding DNA: TGTGCCAGCAGTTTAGAGTTCCACTATGGCTACACCTTC.

This clonotype was detected only a few times. V and J are TRBV20-1 and TRBJ2-3, with 7 bases that match TRBD2. CDR1 is DFQATT, CDR2 SNEGSKA, per germline (reference sequence). The CDR3 contains 16 residues. J was trimmed by 6 bases and V by 3 bases; bases with no gene match: 15. CDR3 sequence: CSASVGGRAVMDTQYF. As DNA, the CDR3 is TGCAGTGCTAGTGTGGGAGGGAGGGCCGTCATGGATACGCAGTATTTT.

The chain is built from TRBV9 and TRBJ2-1; the D is unclear. V gave up 4 bases and J gave up 3 bases, with 8 bases separating them. CDR1 and CDR2 (germline): SGDLS, YYNGEE. The CDR3 is 13 amino acids. The CDR3 DNA reads as TGTGCCAGCAGCCCCCACGACTACAATGAGCAGTTCTTC. It encodes CASSPHDYNEQFF.

V usage is TRBV25-1 and J usage is TRBJ1-1; D ambiguous. This CDR3 contains 13 residues. Germline values: CDR1 MGHDK, CDR2 SYGVNS. V was pared by 6 bases and J by 1 base, with 9 bases between. The CDR3 is CASRWNENTEAFF. As DNA, the CDR3 is TGTGCCAGCAGGTGGAATGAGAACACTGAAGCTTTCTTT. The full variable domain, rest sourced from reference TRBV25-1 and TRBJ1-1, is EADIYQTPRYLVIGTGKKITLECSQTMGHDKMYWYQQDPGMELHLIHYSYGVNSTEKGDLSSESTVSRIRTEHFPLTLESARPSHTSQYLCASRWNENTEAFFGQGTRLTVV.

Only a few counts were recorded for this clonotype. The chain links TRBV4-1 to TRBJ2-5, with D possibly matching TRBD1 (6 bases). The germline V and J ends were trimmed by 0 bases and 0 bases, with 14 bases remaining between them. The CDR3 runs 17 residues. Germline V gives CDR1 MGHRA, CDR2 YSYEKL. CDR3 nucleotides: TGCGCCAGCAGCCAAGAGGGCAGGGGTAGCTACCAAGAGACCCAGTACTTC. It encodes CASSQEGRGSYQETQYF.

The sample holds a few counts of this clonotype. The J gene is TRBJ2-1, the V gene TRBV5-1, with TRBD1 matching over 7 bases. Germline V gene sequence: CDR1 SGHRS, CDR2 YFSETQ. Trimming cost V 3 bases and J 7 bases; bases outside gene matches: 4. The CDR3 consists of 13 residues. The CDR3 DNA follows: TGCGCCAGCAGCTGGACAGGATTAAATGAGCAGTTCTTC. Translation gives CASSWTGLNEQFF.

The chain uses TRBV20-1 and TRBJ2-1; TRBD2 aligns across 14 bases. CDR1 and CDR2 from the germline V gene are DFQATT and SNEGSKA (reference sequence). This CDR3 spans 18 amino acids. V was clipped by 5 bases and J by 0 bases; unmatched bases: 9. CDR3 in DNA: TGCAGTGCTCCCGGGACTAGCGGGAGTGGCCCCTCCTACAATGAGCAGTTCTTC. It specifies CSAPGTSGSGPSYNEQFF.